Listed below are T cell receptor beta chains from one sample, sequenced in a study of Ad26.COV2.S vaccination and SARS-CoV-2 variants. TCRdb's table, derived via immunoSEQ multiplex PCR, lists solely in-frame clones and lacks some. Of fewer than 400,000 clones listed, 70% to 90% are singletons. Material: peripheral blood, obtained in a trial of Ad26.COV2.S vaccine versus placebo. The receptors come from a person aged 18 to 59 who received the Ad26.COV2.S COVID-19 vaccine or a placebo. Each CDR3 is given with its conserved first and last residue. D genes are given only for firm matches.

DNA | CDR3 | J | D | V
TGTGCCAGCAGTTCGGGTCACAGGGTTGGGCAGCCCCAGCATTTT | CASSSGHRVGQPQHF | TRBJ1-5 | NA | TRBV6-5
TGTGCCAGTCAGGGGGGCTCTGGAAACACCATATATTTT | CASQGGSGNTIYF | TRBJ1-3 | TRBD1 | TRBV2
TGTGCCAGCAGTTACAAGCGGGGGGCCTACAATGAGCAGTTCTTC | CASSYKRGAYNEQFF | TRBJ2-1 | TRBD2 | TRBV6-2/TRBV6-3
TGTGCCAGCAGCACGTCCGGGACCCAAGAGACCCAGTACTTC | CASSTSGTQETQYF | TRBJ2-5 | NA | TRBV7-8
TGTGCCACCACCGGGACAGGGTCGCAGACCCAGTACTTC | CATTGTGSQTQYF | TRBJ2-5 | TRBD1 | TRBV12-3/TRBV12-4
TGCGCCAGCAGCCAGAACCGACAGGGAATCACCGGGGAGCTGTTTTTT | CASSQNRQGITGELFF | TRBJ2-2 | TRBD1 | TRBV5-1
TGTGCCAGTAGTATACGTCAGGGTGCTGGAAACACCATATATTTT | CASSIRQGAGNTIYF | TRBJ1-3 | NA | TRBV19
TGCGCCAGCAGCCGCCTCCCGGCAGGTAATATCTACGAGCAGTACTTC | CASSRLPAGNIYEQYF | TRBJ2-7 | NA | TRBV4-1
TGTGCCAGCAGTGAATTTTACGGCGGAGACTTTAATGAAAAACTGTTTTTT | CASSEFYGGDFNEKLFF | TRBJ1-4 | NA | TRBV25-1
TGCGCCAGCAGCCAAGATGGACAGGGGGGATATGGCTACACCTTC | CASSQDGQGGYGYTF | TRBJ1-2 | TRBD1 | TRBV4-1
TGCGCCAGCCGAATAGCCCTGAACACCGGGGAGCTGTTTTTT | CASRIALNTGELFF | TRBJ2-2 | NA | TRBV5-1
TGTGCCAGCAGTGACGACCGGTCCGACGAGCAGTACTTC | CASSDDRSDEQYF | TRBJ2-7 | NA | TRBV25-1
TGTGCCAGTACTCTGACTAGCGCCGGCACCGGGGAGCTGTTTTTT | CASTLTSAGTGELFF | TRBJ2-2 | TRBD2 | TRBV19
TGTGCCATCAGTCGGCAGATCAACTATGGCTACACCTTC | CAISRQINYGYTF | TRBJ1-2 | NA | TRBV10-3